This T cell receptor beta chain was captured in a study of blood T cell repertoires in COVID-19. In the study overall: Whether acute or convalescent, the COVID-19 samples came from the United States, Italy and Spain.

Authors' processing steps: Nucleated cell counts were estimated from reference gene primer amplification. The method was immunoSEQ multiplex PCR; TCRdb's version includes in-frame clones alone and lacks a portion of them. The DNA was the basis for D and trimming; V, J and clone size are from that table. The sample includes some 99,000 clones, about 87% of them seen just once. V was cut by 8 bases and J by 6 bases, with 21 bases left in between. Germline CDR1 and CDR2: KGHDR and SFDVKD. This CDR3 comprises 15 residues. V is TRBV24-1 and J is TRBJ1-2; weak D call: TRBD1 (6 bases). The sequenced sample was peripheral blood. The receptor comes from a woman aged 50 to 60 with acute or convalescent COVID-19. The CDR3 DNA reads TGTGCCACCATCCAGGGGCGGTCCGAAAGGGATGGCTACACCTTC. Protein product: CATIQGRSERDGYTF.